One sample yielded the 11 T cell receptor beta chains listed below, sequenced in a study of shared clonotypes between healthy human individuals. Some clones are missing from TCRdb's copy, which holds only in-frame ones; the method was immunoSEQ multiplex PCR. Found here are millions of clones, 85% to 95% of them singletons; the top ten hold around 0.13%. The sample consisted of naive CD4+ T cells sorted from blood. Subset defined: CD45RA+ positively selected. The receptors shown here come from a young man in good health.

This chain uses TRBV25-1 with TRBJ1-3, with 7 nucleotides matching TRBD1. The CDR3 loop spans 15 amino acids. Trimming cost V 8 bases and J 0 bases; bases outside gene matches: 7. The germline V gene encodes CDR1 MGHDK and CDR2 SYGVNS. The CDR3 DNA sequence: TGTGCCAGCGGATCGGACAGGCCCTCTGGAAACACCATATATTTT. Its translation is CASGSDRPSGNTIYF.

The chain couples TRBV4-3 to TRBJ2-3; tentatively, D is TRBD1 (6 bases). The CDR3 sequence is 16 residues long. Trimming pared 0 bases from V and 3 bases from J, leaving 13 bases between. Germline V gene sequence: CDR1 LGHNA, CDR2 YSLEER. CDR3 in amino acids: CASSQDLTGGTDTQYF. The DNA of the CDR3 is TGCGCCAGCAGCCAAGATCTGACAGGTGGAACAGATACGCAGTATTTT.

This clone was observed a few times. The chain carries TRBV7-9 and TRBJ1-2, with D perhaps TRBD1 (6 bases). The CDR3 is 12 amino acids. From germline, CDR1 is SEHNR and CDR2 FQNEAQ (reference sequence). Trimming shortened V by 7 bases and J by 8 bases, and 14 bases separated the two germline ends. Here the CDR3 reads CASTGNRVGYTF. Here the CDR3 DNA reads TGTGCCAGCACCGGAAACAGGGTAGGCTACACCTTC.

The chain carries TRBV5-6 and TRBJ1-2, with D hard to call. The germline gives CDR1 SGHDT, CDR2 YYEEEE. The CDR3 totals 15 residues. The V gene lost 0 bases and the J gene lost 0 bases, with 9 bases spanning the gap. CDR3 sequence (DNA): TGTGCCAGCAGCTTGGGTGTCAGCTCTAACTATGGCTACACCTTC. Protein: CASSLGVSSNYGYTF.

The gene calls are TRBV29-1 and TRBJ1-1; the D gene is possibly TRBD1 (5 bases). From germline, CDR1 is SQVTM and CDR2 ANQGSEA. V was trimmed by 4 bases and J by 0 bases, leaving 9 bases between them. The CDR3 has 13 residues. The chain's CDR3 is CSVGGNMNTEAFF. The DNA of the CDR3 is TGCAGCGTTGGGGGGAACATGAACACTGAAGCTTTCTTT.

The J gene is TRBJ2-3, the V gene TRBV29-1; no clear D gene. The CDR3 is 12 residues long. Trimming stripped 3 bases from V and 2 bases from J, with 6 bases between. Germline V lookup: CDR1 SQVTM, CDR2 ANQGSEA. The DNA for the CDR3 is TGCAGCGTTGAGATATCCACAGATACGCAGTATTTT. Its protein product is CSVEISTDTQYF.

The chain employs TRBV2 and TRBJ2-1; weak D call: TRBD2 (6 bases). V was pared by 7 bases and J by 8 bases, with 9 bases between. Germline V gene data show CDR1 as SNHLY and CDR2 as FYNNEI. The CDR3 has 11 amino acids. CDR3 sequence reads: CASTKRDEQFF. CDR3 DNA sequence: TGTGCCAGCACAAAGCGGGATGAGCAGTTCTTC.

The genes are TRBV19 and TRBJ1-3; no firm D call. This CDR3 spans 17 amino acids. CDR1 is LNHDA and CDR2 is SQIVND in the germline V gene (reference sequence). Trimming pared 3 bases from V and 0 bases from J, leaving 15 bases between. The DNA of the CDR3 is TGTGCCAGTAGTATGGCGGGATCCTCGCTCTCTGGAAACACCATATATTTT. Translating gives CASSMAGSSLSGNTIYF.

Worth noting for this clone: The same CDR3 also results from other DNA sequences found in this sample. The chain combines TRBV5-1 with TRBJ2-3; perhaps D is TRBD1 or TRBD2 (6 bases each). Trimming took off 1 base at V and 0 bases at J, with 9 bases between the two ends. This CDR3 is 15 amino acids long. From germline, CDR1 is SGHRS and CDR2 YFSETQ. CDR3 sequence: CASSLTGTSTDTQYF. DNA for the CDR3: TGCGCCAGCAGCTTGACAGGGACTAGCACAGATACGCAGTATTTT.

The V and J genes are TRBV30 and TRBJ1-6; D is possibly TRBD1 (5 bases). In germline, CDR1 is GTSNPN, CDR2 SVGIG (reference sequence). This CDR3 has 16 residues. V lost 3 bases and J lost 2, with 14 bases in between. The CDR3 DNA is TGTGCCTGGAGGGAGGCAGGGAGCACCTATAATTCACCCCTCCACTTT. Amino acids: CAWREAGSTYNSPLHF.

The rearrangement joins TRBV2 to TRBJ2-2; 8 positions match TRBD1. With V trimmed by 8 bases and J by 6 bases, 8 bases remained unmatched. CDR3 length equals 14 residues. Germline CDR1 SNHLY, CDR2 FYNNEI. The CDR3 sequence: CASARQGLAGELFF. CDR3 in DNA: TGTGCCAGCGCAAGACAGGGGCTGGCCGGGGAGCTGTTTTTT.